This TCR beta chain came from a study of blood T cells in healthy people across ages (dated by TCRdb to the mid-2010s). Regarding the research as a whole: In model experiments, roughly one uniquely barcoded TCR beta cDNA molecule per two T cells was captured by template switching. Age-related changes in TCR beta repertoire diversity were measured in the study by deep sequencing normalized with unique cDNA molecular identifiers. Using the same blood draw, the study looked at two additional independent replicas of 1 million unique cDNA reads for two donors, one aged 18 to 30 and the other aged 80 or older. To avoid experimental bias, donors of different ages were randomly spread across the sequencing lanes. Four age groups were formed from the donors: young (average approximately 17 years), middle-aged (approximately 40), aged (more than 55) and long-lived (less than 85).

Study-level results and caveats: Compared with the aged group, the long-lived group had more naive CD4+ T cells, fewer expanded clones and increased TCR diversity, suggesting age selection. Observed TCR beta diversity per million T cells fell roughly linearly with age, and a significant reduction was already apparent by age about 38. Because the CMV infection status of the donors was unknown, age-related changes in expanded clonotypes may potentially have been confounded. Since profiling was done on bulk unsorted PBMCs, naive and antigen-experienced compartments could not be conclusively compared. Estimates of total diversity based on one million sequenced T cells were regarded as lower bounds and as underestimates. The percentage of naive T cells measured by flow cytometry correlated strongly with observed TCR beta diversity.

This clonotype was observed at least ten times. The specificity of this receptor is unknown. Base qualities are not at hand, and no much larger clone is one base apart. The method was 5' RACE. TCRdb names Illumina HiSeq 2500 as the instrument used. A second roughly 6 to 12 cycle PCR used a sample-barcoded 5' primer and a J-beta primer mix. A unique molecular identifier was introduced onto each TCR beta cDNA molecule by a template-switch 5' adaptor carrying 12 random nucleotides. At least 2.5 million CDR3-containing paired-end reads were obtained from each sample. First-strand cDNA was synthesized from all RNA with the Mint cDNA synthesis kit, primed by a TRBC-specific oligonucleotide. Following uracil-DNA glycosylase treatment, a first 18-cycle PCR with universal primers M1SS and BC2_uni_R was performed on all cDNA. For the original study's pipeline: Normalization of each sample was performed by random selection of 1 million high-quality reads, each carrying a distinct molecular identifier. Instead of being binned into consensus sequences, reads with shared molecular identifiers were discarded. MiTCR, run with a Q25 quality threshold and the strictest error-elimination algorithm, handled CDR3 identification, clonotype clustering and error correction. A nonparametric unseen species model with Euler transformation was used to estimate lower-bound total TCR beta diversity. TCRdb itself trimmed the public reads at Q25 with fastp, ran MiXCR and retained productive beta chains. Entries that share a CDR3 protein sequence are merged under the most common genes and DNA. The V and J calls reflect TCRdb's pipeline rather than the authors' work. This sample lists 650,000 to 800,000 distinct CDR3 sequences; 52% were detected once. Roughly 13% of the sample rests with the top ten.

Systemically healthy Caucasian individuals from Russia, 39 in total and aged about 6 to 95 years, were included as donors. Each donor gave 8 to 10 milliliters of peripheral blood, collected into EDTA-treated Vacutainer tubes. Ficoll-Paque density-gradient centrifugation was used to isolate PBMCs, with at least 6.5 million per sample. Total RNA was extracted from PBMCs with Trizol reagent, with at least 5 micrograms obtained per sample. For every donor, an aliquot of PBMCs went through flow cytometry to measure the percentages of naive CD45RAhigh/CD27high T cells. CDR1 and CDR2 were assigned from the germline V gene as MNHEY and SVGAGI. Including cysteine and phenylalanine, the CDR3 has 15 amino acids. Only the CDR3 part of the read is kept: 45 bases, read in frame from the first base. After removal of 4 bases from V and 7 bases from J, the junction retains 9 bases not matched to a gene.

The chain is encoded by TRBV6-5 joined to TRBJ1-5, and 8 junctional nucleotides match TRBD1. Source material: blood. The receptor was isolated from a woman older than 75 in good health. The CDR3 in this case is CASSSARGREQPQHF. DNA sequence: TGTGCCAGCAGTTCAGCCAGGGGGCGGGAACAGCCCCAGCATTTT.